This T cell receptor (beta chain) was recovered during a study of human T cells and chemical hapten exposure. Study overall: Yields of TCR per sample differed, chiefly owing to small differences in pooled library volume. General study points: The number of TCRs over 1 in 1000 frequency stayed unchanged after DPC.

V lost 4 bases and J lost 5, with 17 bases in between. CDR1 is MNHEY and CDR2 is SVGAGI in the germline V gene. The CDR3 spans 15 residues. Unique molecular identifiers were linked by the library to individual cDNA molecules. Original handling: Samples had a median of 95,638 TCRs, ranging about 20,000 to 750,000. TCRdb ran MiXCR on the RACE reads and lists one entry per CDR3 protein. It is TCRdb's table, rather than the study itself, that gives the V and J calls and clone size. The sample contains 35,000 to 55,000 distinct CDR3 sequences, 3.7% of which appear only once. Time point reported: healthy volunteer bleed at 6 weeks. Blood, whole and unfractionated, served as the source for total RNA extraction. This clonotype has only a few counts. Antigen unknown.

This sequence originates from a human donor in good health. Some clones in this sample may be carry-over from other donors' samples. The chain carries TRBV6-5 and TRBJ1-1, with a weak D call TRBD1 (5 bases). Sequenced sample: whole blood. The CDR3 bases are TGTGCCAGCAGTTTCACAGGCAGGGTGCGGACTGAAGCTTTCTTT. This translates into CASSFTGRVRTEAFF.